This T cell receptor beta chain is from a study of T cells in Graves' hyperthyroidism and ophthalmopathy. This clonotype occurred many times. RNA transcripts gave rise to amplified TCR beta CDR3 regions. First-round RT-PCR with HTBI primers amplified the TCR CDR3 region. TCRdb processed the multiplex PCR reads anew with MiXCR; each CDR3 protein has one entry. The sample lists 450,000 to 650,000 distinct CDR3 sequences, roughly 20% occurring once. Per germline, CDR1 PRHDT and CDR2 FYEKMQ (reference sequence). The ends were cut back, 7 bases at V and 4 bases at J, with 13 bases in the middle. The CDR3 contains 13 residues.

The chain couples TRBV13 to TRBJ1-2; D is ambiguous. Sequences were obtained from blood. The receptor comes from a man aged 18 to 30 with Graves' hyperthyroidism. The CDR3 sequence is CASNPPGSYGYTF. The CDR3 DNA reads TGTGCCAGCAACCCACCGGGTTCCTATGGCTACACCTTC. Full variable domain (remainder filled in from reference TRBV13 and TRBJ1-2): AAGVIQSPRHLIKEKRETATLKCYPIPRHDTVYWYQQGPGQDPQFLISFYEKMQSDKGSIPDRFSAQQFSDYHSELNMSSLELGDSALYFCASNPPGSYGYTFGSGTRLTVV.